This T cell receptor beta chain appears in the sequencing data of a study of regulatory T cells in long-lasting Graves disease. Study information: Graves' patients (newly diagnosed) had been on antithyroid drugs under 3 months.

As for time point: newly diagnosed GD, antithyroid drugs for less than 3 months. RNA isolated from PBMCs was used to make the TCR library. Tubes containing EDTA received nine milliliters of drawn peripheral blood. The V and J ends lost 2 bases and 2 bases respectively, with 9 bases between them. The CDR3 length is 14 residues. Per the germline V gene, CDR1 is SGHRS and CDR2 is YFSETQ. Study findings and constraints: Persistent-disease Graves' patients showed less TCR diversity than new cases. Persistent patients shared more public clonotypes (about 3,000) than newly diagnosed patients (approximately 1,000).

At least ten counts were recorded for this clonotype. What it binds is not known. Library construction for TCR beta used iRepertoire HTBI primers and Arm-PCR of CDR3 regions. TCRdb re-called the multiplex PCR reads through MiXCR, storing one row per CDR3 protein. The sample shows around 420,000 distinct CDR3 sequences, 14% to 15% of them seen only once. These sequences were also reported in another study, on T cells in Graves' hyperthyroidism and ophthalmopathy.

This sequence was found in a woman in her forties with Graves disease. This specimen was peripheral blood mononuclear cells (PBMCs), taken at new diagnosis, from a patient treated with antithyroid drugs. This chain uses TRBV5-1 with TRBJ2-3; a weak D match, TRBD2 (5 bases). CDR3 DNA: TGCGCCAGCAGCTTTAGGACTCCCACAGATACGCAGTATTTT. Its protein product is CASSFRTPTDTQYF. Filled out from reference TRBV5-1 and TRBJ2-3, the complete variable domain reads KAGVTQTPRYLIKTRGQQVTLSCSPISGHRSVSWYQQTPGQGLQFLFEYFSETQRNKGNFPGRFSGRQFSNSRSEMNVSTLELGDSALYLCASSFRTPTDTQYFGPGTRLTVL.